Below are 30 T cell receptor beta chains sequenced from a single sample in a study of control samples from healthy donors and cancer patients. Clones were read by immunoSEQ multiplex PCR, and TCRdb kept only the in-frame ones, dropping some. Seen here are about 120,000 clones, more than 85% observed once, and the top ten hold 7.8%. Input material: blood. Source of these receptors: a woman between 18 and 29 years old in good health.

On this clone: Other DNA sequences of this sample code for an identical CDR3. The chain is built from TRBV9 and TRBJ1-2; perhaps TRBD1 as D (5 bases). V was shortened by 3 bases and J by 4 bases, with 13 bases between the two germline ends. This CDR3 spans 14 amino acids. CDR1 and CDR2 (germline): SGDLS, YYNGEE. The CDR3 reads CASSASGTSYGYTF. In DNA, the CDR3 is TGTGCCAGCAGCGCCTCAGGGACTTCCTATGGCTACACCTTC.

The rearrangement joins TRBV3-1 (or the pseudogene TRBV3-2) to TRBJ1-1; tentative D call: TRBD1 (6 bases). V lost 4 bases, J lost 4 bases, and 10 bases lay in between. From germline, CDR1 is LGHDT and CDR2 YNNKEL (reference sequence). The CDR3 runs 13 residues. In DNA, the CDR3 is TGTGCCAGCAGCCCCCGGACAGTCACTGAAGCTTTCTTT. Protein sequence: CASSPRTVTEAFF.

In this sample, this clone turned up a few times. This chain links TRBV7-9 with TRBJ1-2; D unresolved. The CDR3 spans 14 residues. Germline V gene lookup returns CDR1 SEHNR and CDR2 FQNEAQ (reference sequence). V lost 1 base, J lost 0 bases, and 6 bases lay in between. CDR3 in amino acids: CASSLVGSNYGYTF. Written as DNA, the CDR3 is TGTGCCAGCAGCTTAGTAGGGTCTAACTATGGCTACACCTTC. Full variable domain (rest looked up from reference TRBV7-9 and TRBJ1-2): DTGVSQNPRHKITKRGQNVTFRCDPISEHNRLYWYRQTLGQGPEFLTYFQNEAQLEKSRLLSDRFSAERPKGSFSTLEIQRTEQGDSAMYLCASSLVGSNYGYTFGSGTRLTVV.

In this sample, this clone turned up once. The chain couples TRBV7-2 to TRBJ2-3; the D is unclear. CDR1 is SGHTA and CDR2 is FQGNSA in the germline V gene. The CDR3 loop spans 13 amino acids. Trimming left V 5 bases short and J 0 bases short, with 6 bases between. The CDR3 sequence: CASSDTSTDTQYF. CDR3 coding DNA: TGTGCCAGCAGCGATACTAGCACAGATACGCAGTATTTT.

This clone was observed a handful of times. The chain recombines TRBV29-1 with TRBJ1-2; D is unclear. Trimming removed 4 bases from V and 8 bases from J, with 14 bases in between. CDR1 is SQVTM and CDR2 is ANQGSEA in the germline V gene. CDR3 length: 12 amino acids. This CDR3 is CSVGQLGIGYTF. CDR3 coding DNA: TGCAGCGTTGGGCAGCTAGGAATCGGCTACACCTTC.

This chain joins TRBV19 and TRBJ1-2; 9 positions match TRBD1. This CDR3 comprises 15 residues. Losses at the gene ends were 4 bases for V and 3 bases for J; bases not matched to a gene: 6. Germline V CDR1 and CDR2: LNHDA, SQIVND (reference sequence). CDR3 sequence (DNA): TGTGCCAGTAGTACCCTCCGGGACAGGGACTATGGCTACACCTTC. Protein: CASSTLRDRDYGYTF.

The CDR3 loop reads CASSTVTDSNQPQHF. The CDR3, as DNA: TGTGCCAGTAGTACTGTGACAGATAGCAATCAGCCCCAGCATTTT. V usage is TRBV19 and J usage is TRBJ1-5; D is possibly TRBD1 (5 bases). Trimming removed 4 bases at V and 0 bases at J, with 10 bases between. CDR3 length: 15 amino acids. Germline loops: CDR1 LNHDA, CDR2 SQIVND (reference sequence).

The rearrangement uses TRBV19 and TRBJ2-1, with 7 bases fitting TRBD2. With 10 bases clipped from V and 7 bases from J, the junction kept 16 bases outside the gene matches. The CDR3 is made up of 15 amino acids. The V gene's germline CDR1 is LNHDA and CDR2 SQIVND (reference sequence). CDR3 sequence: CATEGWGGFRNEQFF. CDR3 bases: TGTGCCACCGAGGGGTGGGGGGGTTTTCGGAATGAGCAGTTCTTC.

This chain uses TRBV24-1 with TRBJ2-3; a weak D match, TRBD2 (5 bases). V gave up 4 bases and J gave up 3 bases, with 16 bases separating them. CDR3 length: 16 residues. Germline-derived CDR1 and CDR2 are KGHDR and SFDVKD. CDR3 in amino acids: CATSDPSAGRTDTQYF. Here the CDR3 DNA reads TGTGCCACCAGTGACCCATCGGCGGGCAGGACAGATACGCAGTATTTT.

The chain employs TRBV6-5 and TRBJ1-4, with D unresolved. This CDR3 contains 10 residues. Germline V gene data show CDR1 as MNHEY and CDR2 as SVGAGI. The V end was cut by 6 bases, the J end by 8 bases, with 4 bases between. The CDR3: CASRKEKLFF. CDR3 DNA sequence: TGTGCCAGCAGGAAAGAAAAACTGTTTTTT.

This CDR3 reads CASSRPGEGGETQYF. The CDR3, as DNA: TGTGCCAGCAGTCGCCCCGGGGAAGGGGGGGAGACCCAGTACTTC. The V gene is TRBV6-2 or TRBV6-3, the J gene TRBJ2-5; D may correspond to TRBD1 or TRBD2 (6 bases each). Trimming shortened V by 5 bases and J by 5 bases, and 18 bases separated the two germline ends. There are 15 residues in the CDR3. CDR1 is MNHEY, CDR2 SVGEGT, per germline.

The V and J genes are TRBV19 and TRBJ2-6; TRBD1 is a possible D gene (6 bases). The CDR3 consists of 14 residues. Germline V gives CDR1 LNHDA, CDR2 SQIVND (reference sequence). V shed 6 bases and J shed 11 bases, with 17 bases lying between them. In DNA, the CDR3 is TGTGCCAGTAGCAGGGACACCCACCTTCACGTCCTGACTTTC. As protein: CASSRDTHLHVLTF.

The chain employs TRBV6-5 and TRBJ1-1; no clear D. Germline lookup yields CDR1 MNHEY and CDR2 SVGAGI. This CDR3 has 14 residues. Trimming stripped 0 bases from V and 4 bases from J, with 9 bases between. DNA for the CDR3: TGTGCCAGCAGTTACTCGGCCAGGCTCACTGAAGCTTTCTTT. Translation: CASSYSARLTEAFF.

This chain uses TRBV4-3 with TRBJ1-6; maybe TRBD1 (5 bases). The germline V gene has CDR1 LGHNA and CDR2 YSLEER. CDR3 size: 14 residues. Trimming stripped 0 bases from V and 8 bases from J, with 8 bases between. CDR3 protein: CASSQDREYSPLHF. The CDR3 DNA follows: TGCGCCAGCAGCCAAGACAGGGAGTATTCACCCCTCCACTTT.

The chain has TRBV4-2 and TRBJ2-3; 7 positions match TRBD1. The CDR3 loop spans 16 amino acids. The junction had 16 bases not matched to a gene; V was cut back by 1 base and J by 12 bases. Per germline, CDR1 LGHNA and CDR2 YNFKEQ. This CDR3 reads CASSQVGGDSSGYQYF. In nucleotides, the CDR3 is TGTGCCAGCAGCCAAGTAGGGGGCGATAGCTCGGGATATCAGTATTTT.

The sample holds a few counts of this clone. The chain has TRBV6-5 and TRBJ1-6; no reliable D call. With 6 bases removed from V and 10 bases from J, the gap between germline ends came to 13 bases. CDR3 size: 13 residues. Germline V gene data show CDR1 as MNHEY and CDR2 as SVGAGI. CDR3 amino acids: CASRIAEASPLHF. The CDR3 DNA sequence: TGTGCCAGCAGAATAGCGGAGGCCTCACCCCTCCACTTT.

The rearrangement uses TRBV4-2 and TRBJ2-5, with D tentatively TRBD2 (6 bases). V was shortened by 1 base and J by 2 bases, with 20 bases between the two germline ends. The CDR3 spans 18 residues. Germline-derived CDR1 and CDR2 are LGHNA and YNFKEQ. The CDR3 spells CASSQAHTRGTDQETQYF. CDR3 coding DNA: TGTGCCAGCAGCCAAGCCCATACGCGGGGAACCGATCAAGAGACCCAGTACTTC.

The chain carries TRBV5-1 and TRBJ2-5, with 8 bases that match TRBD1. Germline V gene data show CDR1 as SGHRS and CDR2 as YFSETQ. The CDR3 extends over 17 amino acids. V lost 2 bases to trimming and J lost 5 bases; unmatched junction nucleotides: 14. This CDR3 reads CASSFTSGGRQWETQYF. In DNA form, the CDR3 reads TGCGCCAGCAGCTTTACGTCAGGGGGCCGCCAGTGGGAGACCCAGTACTTC.

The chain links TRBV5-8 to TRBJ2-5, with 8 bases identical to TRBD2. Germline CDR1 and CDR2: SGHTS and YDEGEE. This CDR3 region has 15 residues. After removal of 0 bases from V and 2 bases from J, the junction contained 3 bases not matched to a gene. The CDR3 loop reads CASSLGRGGQETQYF. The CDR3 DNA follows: TGTGCCAGCAGCTTGGGCCGGGGGGGACAAGAGACCCAGTACTTC.

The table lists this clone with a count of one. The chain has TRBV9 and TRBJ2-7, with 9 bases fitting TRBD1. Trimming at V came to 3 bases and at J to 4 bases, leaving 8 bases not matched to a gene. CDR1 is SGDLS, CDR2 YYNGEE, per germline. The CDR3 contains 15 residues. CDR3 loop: CASSAGTGSAYEQYF. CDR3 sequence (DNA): TGTGCCAGCAGCGCAGGGACAGGGTCGGCGTACGAGCAGTACTTC.

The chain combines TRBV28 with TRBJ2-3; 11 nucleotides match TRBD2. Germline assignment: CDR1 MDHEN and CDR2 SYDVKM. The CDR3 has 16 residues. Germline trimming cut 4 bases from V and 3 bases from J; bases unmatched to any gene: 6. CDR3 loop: CASSSGTSGGTDTQYF. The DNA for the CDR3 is TGTGCCAGCAGTTCCGGGACTAGCGGCGGGACAGATACGCAGTATTTT.

CDR3 amino acids: CASSVALSGGSNEQFF. The CDR3, as DNA: TGTGCCAGCAGCGTAGCCCTGAGCGGGGGGAGCAATGAGCAGTTCTTC. The chain links TRBV9 to TRBJ2-1; 9 bases are a match to TRBD2. The length of the CDR3 is 16 residues. The V gene's germline CDR1 is SGDLS and CDR2 YYNGEE. V shed 0 bases and J 6 bases; nucleotides not matched to a gene: 7.

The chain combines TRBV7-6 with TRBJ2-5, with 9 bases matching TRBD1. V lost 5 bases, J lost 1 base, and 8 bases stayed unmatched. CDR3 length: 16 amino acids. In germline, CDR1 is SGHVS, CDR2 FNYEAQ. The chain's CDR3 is CASSQTGTGTQETQYF. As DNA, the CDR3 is TGTGCCAGCAGCCAAACCGGGACAGGGACCCAAGAGACCCAGTACTTC.

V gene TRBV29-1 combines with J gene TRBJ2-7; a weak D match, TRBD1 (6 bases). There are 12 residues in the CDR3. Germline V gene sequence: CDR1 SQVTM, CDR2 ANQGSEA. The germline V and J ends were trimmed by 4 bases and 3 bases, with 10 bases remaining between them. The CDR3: CSVAGRGYEQYF. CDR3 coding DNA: TGCAGCGTTGCCGGCAGGGGCTACGAGCAGTACTTC.

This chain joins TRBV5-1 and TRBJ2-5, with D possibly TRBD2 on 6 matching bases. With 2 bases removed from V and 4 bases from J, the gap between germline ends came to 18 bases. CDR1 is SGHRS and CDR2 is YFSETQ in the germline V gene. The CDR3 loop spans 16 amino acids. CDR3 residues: CASSFLGTDLRETQYF. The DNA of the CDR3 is TGCGCCAGCAGCTTTTTGGGGACTGACCTGCGAGAGACCCAGTACTTC.

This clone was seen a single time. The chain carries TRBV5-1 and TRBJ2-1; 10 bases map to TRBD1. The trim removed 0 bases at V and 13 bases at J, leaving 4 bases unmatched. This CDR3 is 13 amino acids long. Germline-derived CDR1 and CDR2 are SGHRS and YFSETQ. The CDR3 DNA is TGCGCCAGCAGCTTGGAGGGACAGGGGAATCAGTTCTTC. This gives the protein CASSLEGQGNQFF.

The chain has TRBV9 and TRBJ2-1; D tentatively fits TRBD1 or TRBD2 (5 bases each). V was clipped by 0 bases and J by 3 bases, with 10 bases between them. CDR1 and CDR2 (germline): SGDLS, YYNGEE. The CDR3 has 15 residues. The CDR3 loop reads CASSVAGTGYNEQFF. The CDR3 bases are TGTGCCAGCAGCGTAGCAGGGACGGGCTACAATGAGCAGTTCTTC. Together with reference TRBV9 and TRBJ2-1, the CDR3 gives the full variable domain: DSGVTQTPKHLITATGQRVTLRCSPRSGDLSVYWYQQSLDQGLQFLIQYYNGEERAKGNILERFSAQQFPDLHSELNLSSLELGDSALYFCASSVAGTGYNEQFFGPGTRLTVL.

As DNA, the CDR3 is TGTGCCAGCAGCTTAAGTCGGGACTATGGCTACACCTTC. The encoded protein is CASSLSRDYGYTF. The chain uses TRBV7-2 and TRBJ1-2; no reliable D call. The CDR3 loop spans 13 amino acids. V was cut by 2 bases and J by 3 bases, with 7 bases left in between. Germline V lookup: CDR1 SGHTA, CDR2 FQGNSA. The full variable domain, rest sourced from reference TRBV7-2 and TRBJ1-2, is GAGVSQSPSNKVTEKGKDVELRCDPISGHTALYWYRQSLGQGLEFLIYFQGNSAPDKSGLPSDRFSAERTGGSVSTLTIQRTQQEDSAVYLCASSLSRDYGYTFGSGTRLTVV.

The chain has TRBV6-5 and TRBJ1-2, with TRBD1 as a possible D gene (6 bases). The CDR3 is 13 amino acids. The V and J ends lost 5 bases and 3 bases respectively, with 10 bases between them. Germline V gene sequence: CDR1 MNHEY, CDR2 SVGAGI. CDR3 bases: TGTGCCAGCAGTCCCCGGACAGACTATGGCTACACCTTC. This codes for CASSPRTDYGYTF.

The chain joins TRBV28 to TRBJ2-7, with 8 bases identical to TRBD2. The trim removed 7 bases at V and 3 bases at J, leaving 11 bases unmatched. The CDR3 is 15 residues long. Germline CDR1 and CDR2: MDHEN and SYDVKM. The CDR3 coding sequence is TGTGCCAGCAACCCGGGGGGGGCTTCCCTCTACGAGCAGTACTTC. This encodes CASNPGGASLYEQYF.